This TCR beta chain was captured in a study of CD8 T cells in Susac syndrome. It was with random hexamers that roughly 0.5 to 1 ug RNA was reverse transcribed. TCRdb re-derived calls from the immunoSEQ multiplex PCR reads in MiXCR, one entry per CDR3 protein. In the table there are roughly 88,000 distinct CDR3 sequences, around 96% of which are singletons. Germline values: CDR1 MDHEN, CDR2 SYDVKM. CDR3 size: 17 residues. J gave up 5 bases and V 2 bases, and 12 bases lay outside the gene matches. The V call is TRBV28, the J call TRBJ2-5; the match to TRBD1 covers 9 bases. Sequencing used CD8+ T cells from PBMCs. This TCR was sampled from a human donor with Susac syndrome. The CDR3 coding sequence is TGTGCCAGCAGTTTAATGTTTGGGACAGGGTCGTTCGAGACCCAGTACTTC. Its translation is CASSLMFGTGSFETQYF.